The present T cell receptor beta chain was sequenced within a study of shared clonotypes between healthy human individuals. The J segment lost 7 bases and the V segment lost 7 bases, leaving 9 bases of the junction unmatched. CDR3 length: 14 residues. Germline V gives CDR1 MNHNS, CDR2 SASEGT. The repertoire was sequenced with immunoSEQ multiplex PCR; TCRdb's copy has only in-frame clones and lacks some. This table has about 2.4 million clones, approximately 93% appearing once. The chain employs TRBV6-1 and TRBJ1-4, with TRBD1 matching over 7 bases. The specimen sequenced was naive CD4+ T cells from PBMCs. Stated subset: CD45RA+ positively selected. This sequence originates from a man younger than 30 in good health. Some clones in this sample may be carry-over from other donors' samples. CDR3 coding DNA: TGTGCCAGCACCCCCGACAGGGTGGGTGAAAAACTGTTTTTT. This sequence encodes CASTPDRVGEKLFF.